This T cell receptor beta chain was retrieved from a study of OX40 agonist ivuxolimab in advanced cancers. About the investigation overall: Ivuxolimab was an agonistic, fully human IgG2 monoclonal antibody directed against OX40 (CD134), a costimulatory receptor. Intravenous ivuxolimab was administered to patients every 2 weeks at six dose levels: 0.01, 0.1, 0.3, 1.5, 3 and 10 mg/kg. Of the roughly 51 patients in dose escalation, 19 had hepatocellular carcinoma, roughly 15 had melanoma, 9 had renal cell carcinoma and 9 had head and neck cancer. In the dose-escalation cohort, 70% to 90% of patients were male, and the mean age was around 65 years with a range of roughly 20 to 85. Prior anti-PD-1, anti-PD-L1 or anti-CTLA-4 therapy was permitted, and checkpoint inhibitors had been received by about two fifths of dose-escalation patients. Partial responses were achieved by three dose-escalation patients, of whom one had hepatocellular carcinoma and two had cutaneous melanoma. The point of sequencing TCRbeta in the periphery was to test whether ivuxolimab changed TCR sequence diversity and drove clonal T-cell expansion. The paper covers the monotherapy dose-escalation part of the phase I ivuxolimab trial, which included N ≈ 52 patients. The paper as a whole reports these results and caveats: Low levels of normalized T-cell clonal expansion were also seen in some nonresponding patients. After ivuxolimab, expanded clones were on average more numerous among CD8+ T cells than among CD4+ T cells. In partial responders in the 0.1-3.0 mg/kg groups, normalized peripheral clonal expansion was found to be among the lowest, especially among CD8+ T cells. The antigen specificity of the clonally expanded peripheral T cells was not determined. At doses of 0.1 to 3.0 mg/kg, clonal expansion of both CD4+ and CD8+ blood T cells was observed from baseline to week 6.

About this clone itself: The antigen it binds to is not known. Base qualities are missing; no much larger clone stands one base away.

Patients with a history of autoimmune disease or receiving systemic immunosuppression were excluded from the trial. Peripheral blood for TCR sequencing was collected from all dose cohorts at baseline, on cycle 4 day 1, and on cycle 7 day 1. Samples came from an open-label, multicenter, first-in-human phase I dose-escalation trial of ivuxolimab. Adults with locally advanced or metastatic melanoma, renal cell, hepatocellular, or head and neck squamous cell carcinoma were enrolled in the trial. Before TCR sequencing, CD4+ T cells and CD8+ T cells from peripheral blood were sorted into separate populations. The germline V gene encodes CDR1 MDHEN and CDR2 SYDVKM. CDR3 length: 14 amino acids, cysteine to phenylalanine. Just the 42-base CDR3 DNA is kept, in frame starting at base 1. The trim is 5 bases for V and 2 bases for J, with a gap of 12 bases between the germline ends. Genomic DNA was extracted from sorted cells for sequencing of the TCRbeta CDR3 region. The immunoSEQ Assay was used for sequencing of TCRbeta CDR3 regions. In TCRdb, the immuneACCESS table is reduced to in-frame sequences with V and J assigned. These tables do not hold every clone; where another copy was compared, an unresolved V gene accounts for under half, and the others remain unexplained. The sample table contains 95,000 to 150,000 clones; only one count was recorded for 85% to 95% of them. The ten largest clones represent under 0.85% of the sample.

This chain is built from TRBV28 and TRBJ1-2, with no confident D gene call. This sequence originates from an adult with an advanced solid tumor such as melanoma, head and neck, liver or kidney cancer. The starting material was CD4+ or CD8+ T cells sorted from blood, obtained in a trial of the OX40 agonist ivuxolimab. The DNA reads as follows: TGTGCCAGCAGTGGTTCGGACGGGAACTATGGCTACACCTTC. Its amino acids are CASSGSDGNYGYTF.